What follows are 13 T cell receptor beta chains derived from one specimen sequenced in a study of identical twins. In TCRdb, the 5' RACE reads were re-called with MiXCR into one record per CDR3 protein. The sample consists of about 250,000 distinct CDR3 sequences, 6.5% to 9.5% of them appearing once. The same data also contributed to another study, on yellow fever vaccine responses in identical twins.

The source material was CD8+ T cells sorted from blood. The receptors stem from a woman aged 18-30 years in good health.

This sequence joins TRBV21-1 and TRBJ2-3; TRBD2 is taken as the D call from the table, unchecked against the DNA. TRBV21-1 is shown as a pseudogene. This CDR3 spans 19 amino acids. CDR3 sequence (DNA): TGTGCCAGCAGCAAAGCGCTTCACACGGGCCGACTAGGCACAGATACGCAGTATTTT. Residues: CASSKALHTGRLGTDTQYF.

This chain connects TRBV5-1 to TRBJ2-5, with 8 bases aligning to TRBD2. There are 17 residues in the CDR3. The germline V gene encodes CDR1 SGHRS and CDR2 YFSETQ. After removal of 2 bases from V and 1 base from J, the junction contained 10 bases not matched to a gene. CDR3 DNA sequence: TGCGCCAGCAGCTTTCCCTCGCGGGGGGTTCGCCAAGAGACCCAGTACTTC. Its protein product is CASSFPSRGVRQETQYF.

In its sample, this clonotype was seen a few times. The chain employs TRBV14 and TRBJ2-5; D not resolved. From germline, CDR1 is SGHDN and CDR2 FVKESK. The CDR3 is made up of 15 amino acids. Trimming took 4 bases from V and 3 from J, leaving 15 bases between them. DNA for the CDR3: TGTGCCAGCAGCCTAAGACGATCGGAGAAAGAGACCCAGTACTTC. Protein: CASSLRRSEKETQYF.

The V and J genes are TRBV7-9 and TRBJ2-1, with TRBD1 identical over 7 bases. The V gene end was trimmed by 1 base and the J gene end by 4 bases; junction bases not matched to a gene: 7. The CDR3 consists of 16 residues. CDR1 SEHNR and CDR2 FQNEAQ come from the germline V gene (reference sequence). The CDR3 protein is CASSLEYRGRYNEQFF. The CDR3 DNA reads TGTGCCAGCAGCTTAGAATATAGGGGGCGATACAATGAGCAGTTCTTC.

This clonotype has a handful of counts. V gene TRBV4-2 combines with J gene TRBJ2-2; either TRBD1 or TRBD2 may fit D (5 bases each). CDR3 length equals 17 residues. V gave up 5 bases and J gave up 10 bases, with 26 bases separating them. Germline assignment: CDR1 LGHNA and CDR2 YNFKEQ. CDR3: CASSARQFPGPMLELFF. DNA for the CDR3: TGTGCCAGCAGCGCCCGACAGTTCCCGGGACCCATGTTGGAGCTGTTTTTT.

This clonotype came up once. The chain is built from TRBV7-9 and TRBJ2-5; 8 bases agree with TRBD2. The germline V gene encodes CDR1 SEHNR and CDR2 FQNEAQ (reference sequence). Trimming at V came to 8 bases and at J to 4 bases, leaving 9 bases not matched to a gene. This CDR3 comprises 14 residues. This CDR3 reads CASGTPGGLETQYF. The CDR3 DNA sequence: TGTGCCAGCGGCACCCCGGGGGGGCTAGAGACCCAGTACTTC. The complete variable domain, with remaining parts taken from reference TRBV7-9 and TRBJ2-5, reads DTGVSQNPRHKITKRGQNVTFRCDPISEHNRLYWYRQTLGQGPEFLTYFQNEAQLEKSRLLSDRFSAERPKGSFSTLEIQRTEQGDSAMYLCASGTPGGLETQYFGPGTRLLVL.

There are many counts of this clonotype. This chain links TRBV15 with TRBJ1-1, with D hard to call. Germline V gene lookup returns CDR1 LNHNV and CDR2 YYDKDF (reference sequence). V shed 3 bases and J shed 5 bases, with 10 bases lying between them. CDR3 length: 13 residues. This chain's CDR3 is CATSRATITEAFF. In DNA, the CDR3 is TGTGCCACCAGCAGGGCTACAATTACTGAAGCTTTCTTT.

This clonotype was seen a few times. This chain uses TRBV5-6 with TRBJ2-4; D possibly corresponds to TRBD2 (6 bases). This CDR3 comprises 16 residues. Germline V lookup: CDR1 SGHDT, CDR2 YYEEEE. The V end lost 4 bases, the J end lost 0 bases, and 14 bases lay between the germline ends. The CDR3 DNA sequence: TGTGCCAGCAGCATACCGGGACTTTCAGCCAAAAACATTCAGTACTTC. This encodes CASSIPGLSAKNIQYF.

The chain joins TRBV20-1 to TRBJ2-5, with 8 bases fitting TRBD1. Germline V CDR1 and CDR2: DFQATT, SNEGSKA (reference sequence). Trimming removed 0 bases from V and 3 bases from J; junction bases left unmatched: 3. CDR3 length: 14 residues. CDR3 amino acids: CSARDKTGEETQYF. The CDR3, as DNA: TGCAGTGCTAGAGATAAGACAGGGGAAGAGACCCAGTACTTC.

This clonotype was counted many times. The chain has TRBV4-1 and TRBJ1-4; TRBD1 matches 7 bases. V lost 6 bases, J lost 4 bases, and 8 bases stayed unmatched. Per germline, CDR1 MGHRA and CDR2 YSYEKL. The CDR3 contains 15 residues. This CDR3 reads CASSEPTGLNEKLFF. In DNA form, the CDR3 reads TGCGCCAGCAGTGAGCCGACAGGGCTTAATGAAAAACTGTTTTTT.

This clonotype has only a few counts. The rearrangement uses TRBV7-2 and TRBJ2-6, with D uncertain. Trimming left V 2 bases short and J 4 bases short, with 12 bases between. CDR3 length: 16 amino acids. The germline CDR1 and CDR2 sequences are SGHTA and FQGNSA. CDR3 in amino acids: CASSLWMFMGANVLTF. As DNA, the CDR3 is TGTGCCAGCAGCTTATGGATGTTCATGGGGGCCAACGTCCTGACTTTC.

This clonotype was counted between two and nine times. The DNA of the CDR3 is TGTGCCAGCAGTTACTGGGGGATAGTGGGAGAGACCCAGTACTTC. Protein sequence: CASSYWGIVGETQYF. This chain uses TRBV6-2 or TRBV6-3 with TRBJ2-5; perhaps D is TRBD1 or TRBD2 (5 bases each). The V gene's germline CDR1 is MNHEY and CDR2 SVGEGT. The CDR3 sequence is 15 residues long. Trimming took 1 base from V and 4 from J, leaving 13 bases between them.

This clonotype has a count of ten or more. The chain employs TRBV12-3 or TRBV12-4 and TRBJ2-4; TRBD2 matches at 7 bases. Trimming removed 5 bases from V and 8 bases from J; junction bases left unmatched: 6. The CDR3 extends over 13 amino acids. Here the CDR3 reads CASSGNSGDIQYF. The CDR3 DNA follows: TGTGCCAGCAGTGGAAACAGCGGGGACATTCAGTACTTC.